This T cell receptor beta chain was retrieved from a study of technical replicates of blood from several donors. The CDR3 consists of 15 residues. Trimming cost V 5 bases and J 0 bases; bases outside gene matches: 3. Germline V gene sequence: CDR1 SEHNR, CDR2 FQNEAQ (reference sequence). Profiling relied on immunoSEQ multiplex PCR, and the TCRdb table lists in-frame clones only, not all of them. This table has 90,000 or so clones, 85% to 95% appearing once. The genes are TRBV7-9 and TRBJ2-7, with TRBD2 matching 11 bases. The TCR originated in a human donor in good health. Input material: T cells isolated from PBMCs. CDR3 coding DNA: TGTGCCAGCAGCGGGACTAGCGGCAACTCCTACGAGCAGTACTTC. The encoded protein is CASSGTSGNSYEQYF.